This T cell receptor beta chain was identified in a study of T cells after yellow fever vaccination. Overall study context: Some fractions had low cell numbers, and these were prepared with SMART-Seq v4 Ultra Low Input.

General study results and limits: Most clones from primary vaccination resurfaced after the booster (approximately 95% CD4, less than 90% CD8). High-abundance clonotypes from the bulk population could contaminate FACS-sorted repertoires.

The V gene's germline CDR1 is MNHNS and CDR2 SASEGT. This CDR3 is built from 14 residues. The V end was cut by 5 bases, the J end by 6 bases, with 15 bases between. By 5'RACE template switching, TCR cDNA was produced, with a universal primer site and UMIs added in the process. From the 5' RACE reads, TCRdb called clonotypes with MiXCR, one entry per CDR3 protein. The sample includes 500,000 to 700,000 distinct CDR3 sequences, roughly 19% of them seen just once. This clonotype was detected only a few times. What it recognizes is unknown. The source material was PBMCs, sampled 15 days after the yellow fever booster vaccination. This chain links TRBV6-1 with TRBJ2-3, with unresolved D. This sequence originates from a man in his thirties or forties who received the YFV17D yellow fever vaccine. Here the CDR3 reads CASSQMSLRDTQYF. The CDR3 DNA reads TGTGCCAGCAGTCAAATGAGTCTGAGGGATACGCAGTATTTT.